The next 2 T cell receptor beta chains were all read from a single sample in a study of blood T cell repertoires in COVID-19. The method was immunoSEQ multiplex PCR; TCRdb's version includes in-frame clones alone and lacks a portion of them. The sample contains about 120,000 clones, around four fifths of which appear only once. The specimen sequenced was peripheral blood. These receptor sequences come from a human donor in a cohort sampled during active COVID-19.

The CDR3 coding sequence is TGTGCCAGCAGCTTAGGTCCCGGGTCTGGAAACACCATATATTTT. Amino acid sequence: CASSLGPGSGNTIYF. The rearrangement joins TRBV7-2 to TRBJ1-3; D is uncertain. Germline V gene sequence: CDR1 SGHTA, CDR2 FQGNSA. V was cut by 1 base and J by 1 base, with 8 bases left in between. The CDR3 consists of 15 residues.

The rearrangement links TRBV27 to TRBJ1-6; D gene ambiguous. The germline V gene encodes CDR1 MNHEY and CDR2 SMNVEV (reference sequence). V lost 2 bases and J lost 5, with 7 bases in between. This CDR3 spans 14 amino acids. This CDR3 is CASSLAGHNSPLHF. The CDR3 DNA reads TGTGCCAGCAGTTTAGCAGGCCATAATTCACCCCTCCACTTT.